The rows below give T cell receptor beta chains drawn from one sample of a study of human CD8 memory T cell subsets. TCRdb reanalyzed the 5' RACE reads and collapses them to one entry per CDR3 protein, without DNA. The sample table sets out about 4,300 distinct CDR3 sequences. Input material: CD8+ T cells from PBMCs. The receptors originated from a human donor in good health. The CDR3 runs from the conserved cysteine through the conserved F or W. Only part of the rows carry a size: once, few, many, or a class if the clone is expanded.

V: TRBV28; size: -; J: TRBJ2-3; CDR3: CASSWDRESTDTQYF
V: TRBV7-9; size: -; J: TRBJ1-1; CDR3: CASSPLLAEAFF
V: TRBV12-3/TRBV12-4; size: large; J: TRBJ2-3; CDR3: CASTWASGFTDTQYF
V: TRBV7-2; size: -; J: TRBJ2-7; CDR3: CASSSLAETYEQYF
V: TRBV5-1; size: -; J: TRBJ2-7; CDR3: CASSLAPGGAYEQYF
V: TRBV6-4; size: -; J: TRBJ2-3; CDR3: CASSDSAGSSTDTQYF
V: TRBV27; size: -; J: TRBJ2-1; CDR3: CASSLAHSYNEQFF
V: TRBV27; size: -; J: TRBJ2-1; CDR3: CASSPPRTSGNSYNEQFF
V: TRBV6-1; size: -; J: TRBJ1-2; CDR3: CASSTGNGYTF
V: TRBV7-6; size: -; J: TRBJ2-7; CDR3: CASSLLDAPYEQYF
V: TRBV20-1; size: medium-sized; J: TRBJ1-1; CDR3: CSASSGAVTEAFF
V: TRBV27; size: -; J: TRBJ2-3; CDR3: CASSSLSGGNADTQYF
V: TRBV2; size: -; J: TRBJ2-7; CDR3: CASSASGSYEQYF
V: TRBV11-3; size: -; J: TRBJ2-1; CDR3: CASSPGLEDNEQFF
V: TRBV2; size: -; J: TRBJ2-1; CDR3: CASSESRAPGYNEQFF
V: TRBV6-4; size: -; J: TRBJ2-2; CDR3: CASSDSNSGTNTGELFF
V: TRBV4-2; size: -; J: TRBJ2-7; CDR3: CASSDRSYEQYF